This T cell receptor beta chain was sequenced in a study of cytomegalovirus exposure and HLA in healthy donors. Study-wide results and limits: Available immune exposure information covered CMV serostatus only. Trimming of TCR beta V- and J-genes showed a link, identified in a later analysis, to a missense DCLRE1C variant. The investigators catalogued 150 to 200 TCR beta chains as cytomegalovirus-associated.

Healthy individuals who donated bone marrow served as the donors. V was pared by 0 bases and J by 4 bases, with 5 bases of the junction left unmatched. From germline, CDR1 is SGDLS and CDR2 YYNGEE. The CDR3 spans 15 residues. This clone was detected once. Its matching antigen is unknown. PCR amplification relied on 60 Vbeta primers (plus 13 Jbeta primers). Using immunoSEQ multiplex PCR, the repertoire was profiled, and TCRdb retains in-frame clones only, with some absent. This table has roughly 200,000 clones, approximately 84% appearing once. The chain employs TRBV9 and TRBJ1-2; 8 positions agree with TRBD1. The sequenced sample was PBMCs. This TCR was sampled from a woman aged 40 to 50 in good health and CMV-seronegative. Written as DNA, the CDR3 is TGTGCCAGCAGCGTAGAGGCAGGGGGCCCCTATGGCTACACCTTC. This gives the protein CASSVEAGGPYGYTF.